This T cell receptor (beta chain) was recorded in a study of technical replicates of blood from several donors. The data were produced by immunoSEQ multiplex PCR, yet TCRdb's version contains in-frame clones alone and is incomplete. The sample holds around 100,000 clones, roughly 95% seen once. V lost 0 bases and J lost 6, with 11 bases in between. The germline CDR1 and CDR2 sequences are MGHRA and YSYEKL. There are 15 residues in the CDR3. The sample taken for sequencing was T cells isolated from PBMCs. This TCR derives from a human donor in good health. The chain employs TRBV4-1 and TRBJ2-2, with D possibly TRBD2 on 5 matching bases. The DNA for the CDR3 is TGCGCCAGCAGCCAAGATTGGGAGTCCTCCGGGGAGCTGTTTTTT. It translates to CASSQDWESSGELFF.